This record looks at one T cell receptor (beta chain) sequence and its context. This sample stems from a study of blood T cell repertoires in COVID-19. Across the study: Some COVID-19 samples were acute and others convalescent; all came from the United States, Italy and Spain. T cells, B-cell-depleted T cells, or PBMCs provided the cDNA or gDNA that served as material.

The CDR3 loop spans 17 amino acids. Per the germline V gene, CDR1 is MNHEY and CDR2 is SVGEGT. V lost 6 bases and J lost 3, with 22 bases in between. Original data processing: By means of reference gene primer amplification, nucleated cell counts were estimated. The assay was immunoSEQ multiplex PCR, and TCRdb's table has in-frame clones only and misses some. Clone size and the V and J calls come from that table; the DNA yielded D and trimming. The table lists some 15,000 clones, around 88% of them singletons. Sample: peripheral blood. This TCR came from a human donor in a cohort sampled during active COVID-19. The chain employs TRBV6-2 or TRBV6-3 and TRBJ2-3, with a possible D match to TRBD1 (6 bases). The CDR3 protein is CASSLRGIRTQTDTQYF. The CDR3 region has the DNA TGTGCCAGCAGCCTTAGGGGGATAAGGACGCAAACAGATACGCAGTATTTT.